This T cell receptor (beta chain) was captured by sequencing in a study of molecular identifiers for immune sequencing clone quantification. CDR3 length: 13 amino acids. Germline CDR1 is MGHRA and CDR2 is YSYEKL. Trimming removed 2 bases from V and 10 bases from J, with 15 bases in between. This clonotype was detected only once. Antigen: not known. General study results and limits: Clone sizes could be underestimated for highly expanded clones when identical TCR molecules share a barcode. The study found clones above 20 RNA copies held over 98% of effector molecules and under 1% in naive cells.

Bulk TCR libraries used previously described methods and listed TCR primers. TCRdb re-analysed the PCR reads in MiXCR, keeping a single row per CDR3 protein. The sample has roughly 100,000 distinct CDR3 sequences, about a third seen once. This TCR was sampled from a human donor in good health. Some libraries in this study had Jurkat cell RNA spiked in. This chain connects TRBV4-1 to TRBJ2-7; D not certain. Sequenced material: naive CD8+ T cells from blood, with Jurkat cell RNA spiked in. Subset in this sample: FACS-sorted CD8+CD4-CCR7+CD45RA+ naive T cells. CDR3 region: CASSQNRWHIQYF. The CDR3 DNA reads as TGCGCCAGCAGCCAAAACCGTTGGCATATTCAGTACTTC.